The 17 T cell receptor beta chains presented below share a single source sample, sequenced in a study of T cells in Graves' hyperthyroidism and ophthalmopathy. RNA transcripts were the template for amplifying TCR beta CDR3 regions. A first-round RT-PCR of the TCR CDR3 used the HTBI primer set. TCRdb processed the multiplex PCR reads anew with MiXCR; each CDR3 protein has one entry. The sample yields a few hundred thousand distinct CDR3 sequences, under 15% seen once. The sample consisted of blood. The receptors derive from a woman aged 25-40 years with Graves' hyperthyroidism.

This clonotype was counted at least ten times. The CDR3 DNA reads TGTGCCTGGAGTGTACAGGGACAAATGAACACTGAAGCTTTCTTT. This translates into CAWSVQGQMNTEAFF. J is TRBJ1-1 and V is TRBV30, with D perhaps TRBD1 (6 bases). CDR3 size: 15 residues. Germline loops: CDR1 GTSNPN, CDR2 SVGIG (reference sequence). The V gene lost 0 bases and the J gene lost 0 bases, with 11 bases spanning the gap.

This clonotype has at least ten counts. The chain employs TRBV5-1 and TRBJ1-2; possible D gene TRBD1, 5 bases. V lost 3 bases and J 6 bases, leaving 9 bases between the germline ends. Germline V gene lookup returns CDR1 SGHRS and CDR2 YFSETQ. This CDR3 contains 12 residues. CDR3 loop: CASSYGGDGYTF. Here the CDR3 DNA reads TGCGCCAGCAGCTATGGAGGGGATGGCTACACCTTC.

This clonotype showed up just a few times. The chain is built from TRBV4-2 and TRBJ2-1; D gene unclear. In germline, CDR1 is LGHNA, CDR2 YNFKEQ. Trimming pared 6 bases from V and 0 bases from J, leaving 15 bases between. The CDR3 loop spans 16 amino acids. As DNA, the CDR3 is TGTGCCAGCAGTCACCTTGGTAGTATCTCCTACAATGAGCAGTTCTTC. Its protein product is CASSHLGSISYNEQFF.

This clonotype was detected ten times or more. The chain couples TRBV27 to TRBJ1-5; D unclear. Trimming stripped 2 bases from V and 6 bases from J, with 8 bases between. Germline-derived CDR1 and CDR2 are MNHEY and SMNVEV (reference sequence). The CDR3 totals 13 residues. CDR3 sequence (DNA): TGTGCCAGCAGTTTAGGAGTAAGTCAGCCCCAGCATTTT. As protein: CASSLGVSQPQHF.

This clonotype was counted only a few times. This chain links TRBV29-1 with TRBJ1-2; D is ambiguous. Trimming shortened V by 6 bases and J by 5 bases, and 16 bases separated the two germline ends. Germline lookup yields CDR1 SQVTM and CDR2 ANQGSEA. The CDR3 spans 13 residues. In nucleotides, the CDR3 is TGCAGCGTGATTTCCCCCCAGGATTATGGCTACACCTTC. This sequence encodes CSVISPQDYGYTF.

For the CDR3, the DNA is TGCGCCAGCAGCCAAACTGGGACAGGGGCTTTCTTT. The encoded protein is CASSQTGTGAFF. V usage is TRBV4-1 and J usage is TRBJ1-1, with TRBD1 identical over 9 bases. Unmatched junction bases numbered 3, after V lost 2 bases and J lost 11 bases. Germline V gene data show CDR1 as MGHRA and CDR2 as YSYEKL. There are 12 residues in the CDR3.

This clonotype came up a few times. The gene calls are TRBV11-3 and TRBJ2-2; 8 nucleotides match TRBD2. V shed 5 bases, J shed 6 bases, and the junction held 11 bases outside the gene matches. The CDR3 totals 16 residues. Germline CDR1 reads SGHNT; CDR2 reads YENEEA. The CDR3 here is CASSHYSGKAPGELFF. CDR3 nucleotides: TGTGCCAGCAGCCACTATAGCGGGAAGGCGCCCGGGGAGCTGTTTTTT.

This clonotype was observed many times. V and J are TRBV13 and TRBJ2-1; 13 bases are a match to TRBD2. With 6 bases clipped from V and 4 bases from J, the junction kept 6 bases outside the gene matches. Per germline, CDR1 PRHDT and CDR2 FYEKMQ (reference sequence). The CDR3 sequence is 16 residues long. CDR3 nucleotides: TGTGCCAGCAGGATTGTGGGACTAGCGGGGTACAATGAGCAGTTCTTC. It specifies CASRIVGLAGYNEQFF.

This clonotype occurred many times. This sequence joins TRBV11-2 and TRBJ2-1; 7 bases match TRBD1. CDR1 and CDR2 (germline): SGHAT, FQNNGV. Germline trimming cut 8 bases from V and 10 bases from J; bases unmatched to any gene: 11. The CDR3 extends over 13 amino acids. CDR3 in DNA: TGTGCCAGCGCGGCGACAGGGAATCGGGAGCAGTTCTTC. It translates to CASAATGNREQFF.

This clonotype was counted between two and nine times. The rearrangement uses TRBV20-1 and TRBJ2-1; 9 nucleotides match TRBD2. The J segment lost 0 bases and the V segment lost 6 bases, leaving 9 bases of the junction unmatched. Looked up from germline, CDR1 is DFQATT and CDR2 is SNEGSKA (reference sequence). This CDR3 is 16 amino acids long. CDR3: CSAQSTSGPSYNEQFF. The CDR3 DNA is TGCAGTGCCCAGAGTACTAGCGGGCCCTCCTACAATGAGCAGTTCTTC.

The rearrangement joins TRBV29-1 to TRBJ2-7, with 9 nucleotides matching TRBD2. From germline, CDR1 is SQVTM and CDR2 ANQGSEA. Trimming at V came to 4 bases and at J to 4 bases, leaving 8 bases not matched to a gene. The CDR3 covers 14 residues. The CDR3, as DNA: TGCAGCGTTGTTGCGGGAGGGCCTGGGTACGAGCAGTACTTC. It yields the protein CSVVAGGPGYEQYF.

This clonotype showed up many times. This chain connects TRBV6-1 to TRBJ2-7, with TRBD2 matching 8 bases. The CDR3 has 14 residues. The germline gives CDR1 MNHNS, CDR2 SASEGT. Germline trimming cut 6 bases from V and 2 bases from J; bases unmatched to any gene: 6. CDR3 sequence (DNA): TGTGCCAGCAGAGCTAGCGGGCGCGCCTACGAGCAGTACTTC. This translates into CASRASGRAYEQYF.

This clonotype was seen many times. This chain links TRBV20-1 with TRBJ2-7; the D call may be TRBD1 or TRBD2 (5 bases each). Trimming removed 3 bases from V and 2 bases from J, with 17 bases in between. The germline CDR1 and CDR2 sequences are DFQATT and SNEGSKA (reference sequence). There are 15 residues in the CDR3. The CDR3 loop is CSARSTGRKTYEQYF. The CDR3 coding sequence is TGCAGTGCTAGGTCGACGGGACGGAAGACCTACGAGCAGTACTTC.

The CDR3 spells CSVEDDQSYEQYF. The CDR3 region has the DNA TGCAGCGTTGAAGATGACCAGAGCTACGAGCAGTACTTC. The V and J genes are TRBV29-1 and TRBJ2-7, with D unresolved. Germline V gene sequence: CDR1 SQVTM, CDR2 ANQGSEA. CDR3 size: 13 residues. V was trimmed by 0 bases and J by 3 bases, leaving 9 bases between them.

This clonotype showed up many times. CDR3: CSARDPGTGTPSQPQHF. The CDR3 coding sequence is TGCAGTGCTAGAGACCCCGGGACAGGGACCCCAAGTCAGCCCCAGCATTTT. The rearrangement links TRBV20-1 to TRBJ1-5; 9 positions match TRBD1. V gave up 0 bases and J gave up 6 bases; unmatched junction bases: 12. CDR1 and CDR2 (germline): DFQATT, SNEGSKA (reference sequence). CDR3 length: 17 residues.

The chain carries TRBV7-8 and TRBJ2-1; no definite D call. The CDR3 loop spans 14 amino acids. CDR1 and CDR2 from the germline V gene are SGHVS and FQNEAQ. Between the trimmed V and J ends, which lost 1 base and 4 bases, there was a span of 8 bases. The CDR3 nucleotides are TGTGCCAGCAGCTTAGGAGCCATGTACAATGAGCAGTTCTTC. Translation gives CASSLGAMYNEQFF.

The chain uses TRBV28 and TRBJ1-6, with D possibly TRBD1 on 5 matching bases. The germline V gene has CDR1 MDHEN and CDR2 SYDVKM. V was cut by 2 bases and J by 12 bases, with 17 bases left in between. The CDR3 contains 15 residues. The CDR3 is CASSLEGSGAGPLHF. CDR3 DNA sequence: TGTGCCAGCAGTTTAGAGGGTAGCGGGGCCGGACCCCTCCACTTT.